Below, 5 T cell receptor beta chains from the same sample are listed, as sequenced in a study of shared clonotypes between healthy human individuals. The assay was immunoSEQ multiplex PCR, and TCRdb's table has in-frame clones only and misses some. The profile shows some 2,500,000 clones, 93% of them singletons. The source material was naive CD4+ T cells from PBMCs. The subset is: CD45RA+ positively selected. The receptors originated from a man aged 18 to 29 in good health. Some clones in this sample may be carry-over from other donors' samples.

V is TRBV19 and J is TRBJ1-2; 7 bases map to TRBD1. This CDR3 contains 16 residues. CDR1 is LNHDA and CDR2 is SQIVND in the germline V gene (reference sequence). V was clipped by 4 bases and J by 4 bases; unmatched bases: 12. The CDR3 coding sequence is TGTGCCAGTAGTACTCAATGGGACAGTGGGAGCTATGGCTACACCTTC. Translation gives CASSTQWDSGSYGYTF.

The chain links TRBV5-5 to TRBJ2-3; 12 nucleotides line up with TRBD2. The CDR3 sequence is 15 residues long. Losses at the gene ends were 2 bases for V and 10 bases for J; bases not matched to a gene: 8. Germline loops: CDR1 SGHKS, CDR2 YYEKEE (reference sequence). The DNA for the CDR3 is TGTGCCAGCAGCTTTACGACTAGCGGGAGAGGGGCGCAGTATTTT. This gives the protein CASSFTTSGRGAQYF. The full variable domain, rest sourced from reference TRBV5-5 and TRBJ2-3, is DAGVTQSPTHLIKTRGQQVTLRCSPISGHKSVSWYQQVLGQGPQFIFQYYEKEERGRGNFPDRFSARQFPNYSSELNVNALLLGDSALYLCASSFTTSGRGAQYFGPGTRLTVL.

The genes are TRBV4-2 and TRBJ1-1; 7 bases line up with TRBD1. The CDR3 has 15 residues. CDR1 is LGHNA, CDR2 YNFKEQ, per germline. The J segment lost 2 bases and the V segment lost 2 bases, leaving 5 bases of the junction unmatched. The chain's CDR3 is CASSQSTGRNTEAFF. DNA of the CDR3: TGTGCCAGCAGCCAATCGACAGGGCGAAACACTGAAGCTTTCTTT.

The chain employs TRBV5-4 and TRBJ2-3; tentative D call: TRBD2 (7 bases). Germline V CDR1 and CDR2: SGHNT, YYREEE (reference sequence). V was clipped by 1 base and J by 0 bases, with 12 bases between them. This CDR3 region has 16 residues. Here the CDR3 reads CASSLRGGKSTDTQYF. The CDR3 DNA is TGTGCCAGCAGCTTGAGGGGGGGGAAGAGCACAGATACGCAGTATTTT.

The chain carries TRBV7-2 and TRBJ2-2; 9 bases fit TRBD2. The CDR3 contains 16 residues. Losses at the gene ends were 2 bases for V and 5 bases for J; bases not matched to a gene: 6. From germline, CDR1 is SGHTA and CDR2 FQGNSA. CDR3 in amino acids: CASSLLGLAGTGELFF. Here the CDR3 DNA reads TGTGCCAGCAGCTTACTAGGTCTAGCGGGAACCGGGGAGCTGTTTTTT.